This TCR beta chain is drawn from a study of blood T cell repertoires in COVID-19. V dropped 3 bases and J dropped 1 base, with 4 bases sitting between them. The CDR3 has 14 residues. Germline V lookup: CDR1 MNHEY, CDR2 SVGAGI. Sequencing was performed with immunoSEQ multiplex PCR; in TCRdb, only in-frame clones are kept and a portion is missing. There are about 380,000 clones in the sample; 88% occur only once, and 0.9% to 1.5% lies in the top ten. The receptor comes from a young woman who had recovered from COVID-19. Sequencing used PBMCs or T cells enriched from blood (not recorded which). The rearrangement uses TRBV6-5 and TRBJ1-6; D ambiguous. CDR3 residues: CASSYQSYNSPLHF. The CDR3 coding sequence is TGTGCCAGCAGTTATCAGTCCTATAATTCACCCCTCCACTTT.